These 20 T cell receptor beta chains were all obtained from the same sample, sequenced in a study of early T cells in non-severe SARS-CoV-2 infection. Via MiXCR, TCRdb re-called the 5' RACE reads, giving one row per CDR3 protein. The sample holds fewer than 35,000 distinct CDR3 sequences, over 9% seen once. The sample taken for sequencing was whole blood. Every receptor here comes from an adult who was a healthcare worker with PCR-confirmed SARS-CoV-2 infection or an uninfected control (not recorded which).

The V call is TRBV10-3, the J call TRBJ1-6, with D possibly being TRBD1 (5 bases). CDR1 and CDR2 from the germline V gene are ENHRY and SYGVKD. The CDR3 is made up of 13 amino acids. V lost 5 bases and J 8 bases, leaving 10 bases between the germline ends. CDR3 sequence: CAISRGLDSPLHF. CDR3 DNA sequence: TGTGCCATCAGTCGGGGGTTGGATTCACCCCTCCACTTT.

This clonotype came up many times. The chain joins TRBV7-2 to TRBJ2-5; D perhaps matches TRBD2 (6 bases). Germline CDR1 reads SGHTA; CDR2 reads FQGNSA. This CDR3 has 13 residues. Trimming took 5 bases from V and 2 from J, leaving 9 bases between them. CDR3 nucleotide sequence: TGTGCCAGCAGCCGGGGGTATCAAGAGACCCAGTACTTC. It specifies CASSRGYQETQYF.

The chain recombines TRBV29-1 with TRBJ1-2; 7 bases line up with TRBD1. With V trimmed by 7 bases and J by 6 bases, 14 bases remained unmatched. CDR1 is SQVTM, CDR2 ANQGSEA, per germline. The CDR3 is 14 amino acids. CDR3 coding DNA: TGCAGCGCCGTCAGAGGCGACAGGGAGGATGGCTACACCTTC. It encodes CSAVRGDREDGYTF.

The V gene is TRBV19, the J gene TRBJ1-2; 9 nucleotides agree with TRBD1. The germline gives CDR1 LNHDA, CDR2 SQIVND (reference sequence). The CDR3 sequence is 15 residues long. J was trimmed by 4 bases and V by 6 bases; bases with no gene match: 9. CDR3 sequence reads: CASRIPGQGSYGYTF. In DNA, the CDR3 is TGTGCCAGTAGAATACCGGGACAGGGATCCTATGGCTACACCTTC. Full variable domain (rest looked up from reference TRBV19 and TRBJ1-2): DGGITQSPKYLFRKEGQNVTLSCEQNLNHDAMYWYRQDPGQGLRLIYYSQIVNDFQKGDIAEGYSVSREKKESFPLTVTSAQKNPTAFYLCASRIPGQGSYGYTFGSGTRLTVV.

This chain joins TRBV3-1 and TRBJ2-7, with 7 bases that match TRBD1. J was trimmed by 3 bases and V by 5 bases; bases with no gene match: 7. In germline, CDR1 is LGHDT, CDR2 YNNKEL (reference sequence). This CDR3 region has 14 residues. CDR3: CASSTGAGVYEQYF. The CDR3, as DNA: TGTGCCAGCAGCACAGGGGCGGGTGTCTACGAGCAGTACTTC.

At least ten counts were recorded for this clonotype. The genes are TRBV7-2 and TRBJ1-2, with D perhaps TRBD1 (5 bases). The V end was cut by 5 bases, the J end by 0 bases, with 10 bases between. CDR3 length: 14 residues. CDR1 is SGHTA, CDR2 FQGNSA, per germline. DNA for the CDR3: TGTGCCAGCAGCCCGACAGAAGCTAACTATGGCTACACCTTC. Its translation: CASSPTEANYGYTF.

This clonotype was counted ten times or more. This chain uses TRBV5-1 with TRBJ2-5; 9 bases are shared with TRBD1. The germline V gene encodes CDR1 SGHRS and CDR2 YFSETQ. The trim removed 4 bases at V and 2 bases at J, leaving 18 bases unmatched. The CDR3 extends over 19 amino acids. CDR3 sequence reads: CASSHRRTGVGGEQETQYF. In DNA, the CDR3 is TGCGCCAGCAGCCACCGTCGGACAGGGGTCGGGGGAGAGCAAGAGACCCAGTACTTC.

This clonotype was recorded at least ten times. This chain links TRBV6-1 with TRBJ2-7; D is possibly TRBD1 (6 bases). CDR3 length equals 14 residues. Trimming cost V 6 bases and J 9 bases, with 21 bases left between them. Looked up from germline, CDR1 is MNHNS and CDR2 is SASEGT. The CDR3 sequence is CASREPGHGAWQYF. CDR3 sequence (DNA): TGTGCCAGCAGGGAACCGGGACACGGGGCCTGGCAGTACTTC.

The sample holds many counts of this clonotype. J is TRBJ2-1 and V is TRBV6-2 or TRBV6-3, with 10 bases matching TRBD2. The germline V gene encodes CDR1 MNHEY and CDR2 SVGEGT. Trimming removed 6 bases from V and 3 bases from J; junction bases left unmatched: 2. CDR3 length: 14 amino acids. As DNA, the CDR3 is TGTGCCAGCAGAACTAGCGGGAACTACAATGAGCAGTTCTTC. Encoded protein: CASRTSGNYNEQFF.

A word on this clonotype: A much larger clone differs by one base, so this may be a read error. The chain combines TRBV12-3 or TRBV12-4 with TRBJ2-3; D call uncertain. The V and J ends lost 3 bases and 2 bases respectively, with 12 bases between them. CDR3 size: 15 residues. CDR3 residues: CASSLALSDTDTQYF. The CDR3 nucleotides are TGTGCCAGCAGTTTGGCCCTGAGCGACACAGATACGCAGTATTTT.

V and J are TRBV6-5 and TRBJ2-3; D uncertain. V lost 2 bases to trimming and J lost 1 base, with 10 bases between them. Looked up from germline, CDR1 is MNHEY and CDR2 is SVGAGI. The CDR3 spans 15 residues. In nucleotides, the CDR3 is TGTGCCAGCAGTTACGGTCAATCGGGCACAGATACGCAGTATTTT. As protein: CASSYGQSGTDTQYF.

This clonotype was counted between two and nine times. This sequence joins TRBV27 and TRBJ2-1, with D perhaps matching TRBD1 or TRBD2 (6 bases each). CDR3 size: 15 residues. Germline assignment: CDR1 MNHEY and CDR2 SMNVEV (reference sequence). V shed 7 bases and J shed 0 bases, with 13 bases lying between them. The CDR3 here is CASKSEGGSYNEQFF. The CDR3 DNA is TGTGCCAGCAAATCCGAGGGGGGCTCCTACAATGAGCAGTTCTTC.

This clonotype has at least ten counts. The chain links TRBV2 to TRBJ2-7; D is perhaps TRBD2 (5 bases). Germline lookup yields CDR1 SNHLY and CDR2 FYNNEI. The CDR3 runs 12 residues. V was cut by 7 bases and J by 3 bases, with 10 bases left in between. CDR3 DNA: TGTGCCAGCATTAAAGAGGGCTACGAGCAGTACTTC. Translated, it gives CASIKEGYEQYF.

This clonotype was detected ten times or more. The chain links TRBV9 to TRBJ1-4, with D tentatively TRBD1 (5 bases). CDR3 size: 16 residues. CDR1 is SGDLS and CDR2 is YYNGEE in the germline V gene. Trimming took off 0 bases at V and 6 bases at J, with 15 bases between the two ends. The CDR3 DNA follows: TGTGCCAGCAGCGTAGATTCAGGGCGGTTCGATGAAAAACTGTTTTTT. Translated, it gives CASSVDSGRFDEKLFF.

The chain links TRBV11-3 to TRBJ2-3, with D tentatively TRBD2 (6 bases). There are 14 residues in the CDR3. Per germline, CDR1 SGHNT and CDR2 YENEEA. Deletions cut 4 bases from V and 4 bases from J, with 12 bases between. CDR3 sequence (DNA): TGTGCCAGCAGCTCGGGCGGGGTAGCAGATACGCAGTATTTT. Protein product: CASSSGGVADTQYF. The full variable domain, in which reference TRBV11-3 and TRBJ2-3 provide the parts outside the CDR3, is EAGVVQSPRYKIIEKKQPVAFWCNPISGHNTLYWYLQNLGQGPELLIRYENEEAVDDSQLPKDRFSAERLKGVDSTLKIQPAELGDSAVYLCASSSGGVADTQYFGPGTRLTVL.

This clonotype was seen repeatedly, ten times or more. For the CDR3, the DNA is TGTGCCAGCAGGGTAGCGGGGAATAGGTACGAGCAGTACTTC. Translated, it gives CASRVAGNRYEQYF. The chain couples TRBV6-6 to TRBJ2-7; TRBD2 matches 8 bases. From germline, CDR1 is MNHNY and CDR2 SVGAGI (reference sequence). This CDR3 region has 14 residues. V lost 6 bases to trimming and J lost 4 bases; unmatched junction nucleotides: 8.

This clonotype has more than one count but fewer than ten. The chain links TRBV14 to TRBJ2-3; no definite D call. The CDR3 covers 14 residues. Looked up from germline, CDR1 is SGHDN and CDR2 is FVKESK. The ends were cut back, 0 bases at V and 0 bases at J, with 4 bases in the middle. The CDR3 nucleotides read TGTGCCAGCAGCCAAGACGGAAGCACAGATACGCAGTATTTT. It is translated as CASSQDGSTDTQYF.

This clonotype was observed a single time. The rearrangement uses TRBV7-9 and TRBJ2-2; 7 nucleotides agree with TRBD1. The CDR3 is 16 amino acids. Germline loops: CDR1 SEHNR, CDR2 FQNEAQ (reference sequence). Germline trimming cut 2 bases from V and 7 bases from J; bases unmatched to any gene: 10. The CDR3 is CASSLWIGTAVGELFF. The CDR3 DNA follows: TGTGCCAGCAGCTTATGGATCGGGACAGCCGTCGGGGAGCTGTTTTTT. The variable domain in full, completed from reference TRBV7-9 and TRBJ2-2, reads DTGVSQNPRHKITKRGQNVTFRCDPISEHNRLYWYRQTLGQGPEFLTYFQNEAQLEKSRLLSDRFSAERPKGSFSTLEIQRTEQGDSAMYLCASSLWIGTAVGELFFGEGSRLTVL.

J is TRBJ2-5 and V is TRBV5-1; D is perhaps TRBD1 or TRBD2 (5 bases each). Germline assignment: CDR1 SGHRS and CDR2 YFSETQ. CDR3 length: 13 residues. The V end lost 2 bases, the J end lost 4 bases, and 9 bases lay between the germline ends. This CDR3 reads CASSFGARETQYF. The CDR3 DNA is TGCGCCAGCAGCTTCGGGGCCCGAGAGACCCAGTACTTC.

This clonotype appeared many times. The chain couples TRBV9 to TRBJ2-5; TRBD2 matches at 9 bases. The V and J ends lost 3 bases and 4 bases, in that order; junction bases with no gene match: 13. This CDR3 spans 17 amino acids. Per the germline V gene, CDR1 is SGDLS and CDR2 is YYNGEE. The CDR3 coding sequence is TGTGCCAGCAGCGGCCAAGTTCTAGCGGGGTTTTCAGAGACCCAGTACTTC. As protein: CASSGQVLAGFSETQYF. Supplemented by reference TRBV9 and TRBJ2-5, the full variable domain reads DSGVTQTPKHLITATGQRVTLRCSPRSGDLSVYWYQQSLDQGLQFLIQYYNGEERAKGNILERFSAQQFPDLHSELNLSSLELGDSALYFCASSGQVLAGFSETQYFGPGTRLLVL.